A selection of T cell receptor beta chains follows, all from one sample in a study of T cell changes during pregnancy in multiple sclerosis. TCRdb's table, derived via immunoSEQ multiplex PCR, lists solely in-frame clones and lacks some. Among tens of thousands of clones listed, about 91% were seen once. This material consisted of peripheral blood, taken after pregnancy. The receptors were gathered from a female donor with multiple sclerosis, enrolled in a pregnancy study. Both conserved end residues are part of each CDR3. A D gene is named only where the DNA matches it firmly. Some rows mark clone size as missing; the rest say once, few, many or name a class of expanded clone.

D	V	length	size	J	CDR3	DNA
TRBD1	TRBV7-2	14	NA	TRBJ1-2	CASSLAQGAGGYTF	TGTGCCAGCAGCTTAGCGCAGGGGGCGGGTGGCTACACCTTC
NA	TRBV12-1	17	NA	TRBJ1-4	CASSFYFGEESNEKLFF	TGTGCCAGCAGCTTTTATTTTGGGGAGGAGTCTAATGAAAAACTGTTTTTT
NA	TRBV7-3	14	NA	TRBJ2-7	CASSRWGGGYEQYF	TGTGCCAGCAGCCGGTGGGGGGGCGGATACGAGCAGTACTTC
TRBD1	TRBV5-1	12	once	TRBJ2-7	CASSPGQYEQYF	TGCGCCAGCAGCCCGGGACAGTACGAGCAGTACTTC
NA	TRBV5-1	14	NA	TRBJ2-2	CASSLAEGSGELFF	TGCGCCAGCAGCTTGGCCGAGGGCAGCGGGGAGCTGTTTTTT
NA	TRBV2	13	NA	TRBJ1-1	CASSSTWLTEAFF	TGTGCCAGCAGCTCAACGTGGCTCACTGAAGCTTTCTTT
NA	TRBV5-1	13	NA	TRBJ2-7	CASSRGADYEQYF	TGCGCCAGCAGCCGGGGGGCCGACTACGAGCAGTACTTC
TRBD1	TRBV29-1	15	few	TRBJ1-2	CSAFIPGQHVSGYTF	TGCAGCGCTTTTATACCGGGACAGCATGTGAGTGGCTACACCTTC
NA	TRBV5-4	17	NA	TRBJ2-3	CASSTPTSRSGTDTQYF	TGTGCCAGCAGCACCCCAACTAGCCGATCTGGCACAGATACGCAGTATTTT
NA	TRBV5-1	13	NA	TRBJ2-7	CASSLGLVTEQYF	TGCGCCAGCAGCTTGGGACTAGTAACCGAGCAGTACTTC
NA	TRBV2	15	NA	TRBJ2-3	CASSDSYFLTDTQYF	TGTGCCAGCAGTGATTCCTACTTCCTCACAGATACGCAGTATTTT
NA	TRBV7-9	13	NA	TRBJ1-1	CASTMTGNTEAFF	TGTGCCAGCACGATGACAGGGAACACTGAAGCTTTCTTT
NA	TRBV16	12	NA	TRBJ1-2	CASSQSRNGYTF	TGTGCCAGCAGCCAATCGAGAAATGGCTACACCTTC
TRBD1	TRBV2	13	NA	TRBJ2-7	CASSGQGTYEQYF	TGTGCCAGCAGCGGACAGGGTACGTACGAGCAGTACTTC
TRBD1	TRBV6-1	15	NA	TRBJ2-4	CASRRQGFVKNIQYF	TGTGCCAGCAGACGACAGGGGTTTGTCAAAAACATTCAGTACTTC
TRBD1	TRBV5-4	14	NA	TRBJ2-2	CASSEGTATGELFF	TGTGCCAGCTCGGAAGGGACAGCCACCGGGGAGCTGTTTTTT
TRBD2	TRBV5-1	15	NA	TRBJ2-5	CASSRAGATEGTQYF	TGCGCCAGCAGCCGAGCGGGGGCCACGGAGGGGACCCAGTACTTC
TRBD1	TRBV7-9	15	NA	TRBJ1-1	CASSPTDRAVAEAFF	TGTGCCAGCAGCCCAACAGACAGGGCGGTGGCTGAAGCTTTCTTT
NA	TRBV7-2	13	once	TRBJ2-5	CASSQGHKETQYF	TGTGCCAGCAGCCAAGGACATAAAGAGACCCAGTACTTC
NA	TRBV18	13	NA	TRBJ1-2	CASSPGREDGYTF	TGTGCCAGCTCACCTGGCAGGGAGGATGGCTACACCTTC
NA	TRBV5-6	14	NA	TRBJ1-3	CASSLQVIGNTIYF	TGTGCCAGCAGTCTACAGGTCATTGGAAACACCATATATTTT
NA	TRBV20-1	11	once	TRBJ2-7	CSASAGNEQYF	TGCAGTGCTAGTGCAGGGAACGAGCAGTACTTC
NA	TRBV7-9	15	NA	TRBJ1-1	CASSSPKGENTEAFF	TGTGCCAGCAGCTCTCCAAAGGGGGAGAACACTGAAGCTTTCTTT
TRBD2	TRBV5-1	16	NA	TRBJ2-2	CASSLAVGGHTGELFF	TGCGCCAGCAGCTTGGCCGTGGGAGGGCACACCGGGGAGCTGTTTTTT
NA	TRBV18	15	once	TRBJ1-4	CASSPPGHPNEKLFF	TGTGCCAGCTCACCCCCCGGACACCCTAATGAAAAACTGTTTTTT
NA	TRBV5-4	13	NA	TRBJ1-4	CASSSGQHEKLFF	TGTGCCAGCAGCTCTGGACAGCATGAAAAACTGTTTTTT
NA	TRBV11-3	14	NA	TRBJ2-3	CASSLQGKADTQYF	TGTGCCAGCAGCTTACAGGGGAAGGCAGATACGCAGTATTTT
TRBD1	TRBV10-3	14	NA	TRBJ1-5	CAIRKDRYGQPQHF	TGTGCCATCAGGAAGGACAGGTATGGGCAGCCCCAGCATTTT
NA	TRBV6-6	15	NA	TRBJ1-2	CASTHPGGLDYGYTF	TGTGCCAGCACCCACCCGGGGGGGCTGGACTATGGCTACACCTTC
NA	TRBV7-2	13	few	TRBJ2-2	CASSLKRAGELFF	TGTGCCAGCAGCTTAAAGCGGGCCGGGGAGCTGTTTTTT
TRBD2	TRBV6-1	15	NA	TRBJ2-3	CASSGLAGGGDTQYF	TGTGCCAGCAGCGGACTAGCGGGGGGCGGGGATACGCAGTATTTT
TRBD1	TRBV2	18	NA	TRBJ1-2	CASSEVGIGQGTNYGYTF	TGTGCCAGCAGTGAAGTGGGGATCGGACAGGGGACTAACTATGGCTACACCTTC
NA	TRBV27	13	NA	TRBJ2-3	CASARLRTDTQYF	TGTGCCAGCGCGAGACTTCGCACAGATACGCAGTATTTT
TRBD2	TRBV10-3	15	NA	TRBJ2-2	CAISVTSGNAGELFF	TGTGCCATCAGTGTTACTAGCGGTAATGCCGGGGAGCTGTTTTTT
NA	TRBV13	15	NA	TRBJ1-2	CASSFTGLKNYGYTF	TGTGCCAGCAGCTTTACGGGACTGAAGAACTATGGCTACACCTTC
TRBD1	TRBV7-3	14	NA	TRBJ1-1	CASSLRGQAPEAFF	TGTGCCAGCAGCTTAAGGGGACAGGCCCCTGAAGCTTTCTTT
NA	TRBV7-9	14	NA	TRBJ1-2	CASSLASQDYGYTF	TGTGCCAGCAGCTTAGCGTCACAGGATTATGGCTACACCTTC